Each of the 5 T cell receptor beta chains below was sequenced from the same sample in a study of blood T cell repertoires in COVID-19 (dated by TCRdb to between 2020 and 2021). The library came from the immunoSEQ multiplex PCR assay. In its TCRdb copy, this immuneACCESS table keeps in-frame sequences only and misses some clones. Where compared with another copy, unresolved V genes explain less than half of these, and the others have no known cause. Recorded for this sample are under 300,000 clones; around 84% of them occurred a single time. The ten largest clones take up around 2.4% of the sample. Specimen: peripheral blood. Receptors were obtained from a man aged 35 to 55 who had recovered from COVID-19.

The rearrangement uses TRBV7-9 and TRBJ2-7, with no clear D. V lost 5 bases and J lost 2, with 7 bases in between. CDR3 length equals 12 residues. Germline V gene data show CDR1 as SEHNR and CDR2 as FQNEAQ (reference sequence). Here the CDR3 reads CASSPLTYEQYF. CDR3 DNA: TGTGCCAGCAGCCCCCTTACCTACGAGCAGTACTTC.

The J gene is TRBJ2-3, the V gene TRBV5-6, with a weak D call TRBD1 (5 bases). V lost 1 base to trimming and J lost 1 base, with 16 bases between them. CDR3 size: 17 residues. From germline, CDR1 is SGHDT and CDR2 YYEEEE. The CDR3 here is CASSLSFKTARTDTQYF. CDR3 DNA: TGTGCCAGCAGCTTGTCGTTTAAGACAGCACGCACAGATACGCAGTATTTT.

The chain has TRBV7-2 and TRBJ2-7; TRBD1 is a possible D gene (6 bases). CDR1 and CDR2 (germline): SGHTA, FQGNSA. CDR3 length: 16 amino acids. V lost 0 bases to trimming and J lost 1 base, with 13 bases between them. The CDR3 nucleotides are TGTGCCAGCAGCTTAGCGCCGGCAGGGGTTTCCTACGAGCAGTACTTC. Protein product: CASSLAPAGVSYEQYF. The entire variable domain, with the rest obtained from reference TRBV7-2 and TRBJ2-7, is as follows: GAGVSQSPSNKVTEKGKDVELRCDPISGHTALYWYRQSLGQGLEFLIYFQGNSAPDKSGLPSDRFSAERTGGSVSTLTIQRTQQEDSAVYLCASSLAPAGVSYEQYFGPGTRLTVT.

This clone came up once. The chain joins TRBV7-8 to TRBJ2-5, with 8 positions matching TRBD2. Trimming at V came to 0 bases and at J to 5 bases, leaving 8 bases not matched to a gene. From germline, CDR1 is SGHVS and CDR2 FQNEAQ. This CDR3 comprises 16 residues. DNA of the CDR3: TGTGCCAGCAGCTTAGCGACGGGAGGGCCTGGGGAGACCCAGTACTTC. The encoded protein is CASSLATGGPGETQYF.

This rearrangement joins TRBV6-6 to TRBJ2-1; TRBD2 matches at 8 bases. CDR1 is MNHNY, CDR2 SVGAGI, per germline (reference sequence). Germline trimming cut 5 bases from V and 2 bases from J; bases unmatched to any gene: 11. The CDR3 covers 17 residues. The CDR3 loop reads CASSPFVGSGTYNEQFF. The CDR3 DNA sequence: TGTGCCAGCAGTCCGTTCGTGGGTAGCGGGACCTACAATGAGCAGTTCTTC.